This T cell receptor (beta chain) stems from a study of T-cell reconstitution after alpha-beta-depleted transplantation in children. Study-wide results and limits: One year after transplant, T-cell counts and diversity came mostly from newly produced T cells. There were reportedly several hundred expanded graft clones from which alpha-beta T cells came about two months after transplant. The origin of high day-60 TCRbeta diversity in some patients lay in surviving recipient T cells and thymic progenitors.

For TCRbeta, the library was prepared with unique molecular identifiers. TCRdb ran MiXCR on the PCR reads and lists one entry per CDR3 protein. This sample has fewer than 750,000 distinct CDR3 sequences; more than 20% occur once, and the top ten carry just over 35%. This clonotype was observed a handful of times. Its antigen is still unknown. This CDR3 has 16 residues. Germline V lookup: CDR1 MNHEY, CDR2 SMNVEV (reference sequence). With 5 bases removed from V and 4 bases from J, the gap between germline ends came to 15 bases. The receptor's source is a boy under three years old with Wiskott-Aldrich syndrome, due to receive a stem cell transplant. Sequencing was performed on PBMCs, taken before TCRalphabeta/CD19-depleted stem cell transplant. The chain couples TRBV27 to TRBJ1-6; no clear D. The CDR3 sequence: CASSPWSLGYNSPLHF. The CDR3 DNA reads as TGTGCCAGCAGTCCTTGGAGCCTAGGGTATAATTCACCCCTCCACTTT.